A selection of T cell receptor beta chains follows, all from one sample in a study of Ad26.COV2.S vaccination and SARS-CoV-2 variants. Profiling relied on immunoSEQ multiplex PCR, and the TCRdb table lists in-frame clones only, not all of them. The sample carries 440,000 or so clones, approximately 90% recorded once. This sample comprised peripheral blood, obtained in a trial of Ad26.COV2.S vaccine versus placebo. The receptors stem from a person aged 18-60 years who received the Ad26.COV2.S COVID-19 vaccine or a placebo. Both conserved end residues are trimmed from each CDR3. The order of the fields is V gene, J gene, CDR3 protein.

TRBV7-2	TRBJ2-1	ASSLSGGVSSGAHNEQF
TRBV2	TRBJ2-2	ASLAGANTGELF
TRBV6-5	TRBJ2-7	ASSPRGAYEQY
TRBV28	TRBJ2-7	ASGLTVAYNEQY
TRBV27	TRBJ2-1	ASSLSGGIYNEQF
TRBV7-3	TRBJ2-3	ASSSGLAKDTQY
TRBV4-3	TRBJ2-1	ASSQVSGEMEATRSGEQF
TRBV13	TRBJ1-3	ASRALRDGNTIY
TRBV27	TRBJ1-2	ASSLVKGYGYT
TRBV30	TRBJ1-1	AWSFNMRGNAEAF
TRBV5-5	TRBJ1-1	ASSDQTGVGTEAF
TRBV18	TRBJ1-1	ASSKQGDTEAF
TRBV18	TRBJ1-2	ASSQQGAIANYGYT